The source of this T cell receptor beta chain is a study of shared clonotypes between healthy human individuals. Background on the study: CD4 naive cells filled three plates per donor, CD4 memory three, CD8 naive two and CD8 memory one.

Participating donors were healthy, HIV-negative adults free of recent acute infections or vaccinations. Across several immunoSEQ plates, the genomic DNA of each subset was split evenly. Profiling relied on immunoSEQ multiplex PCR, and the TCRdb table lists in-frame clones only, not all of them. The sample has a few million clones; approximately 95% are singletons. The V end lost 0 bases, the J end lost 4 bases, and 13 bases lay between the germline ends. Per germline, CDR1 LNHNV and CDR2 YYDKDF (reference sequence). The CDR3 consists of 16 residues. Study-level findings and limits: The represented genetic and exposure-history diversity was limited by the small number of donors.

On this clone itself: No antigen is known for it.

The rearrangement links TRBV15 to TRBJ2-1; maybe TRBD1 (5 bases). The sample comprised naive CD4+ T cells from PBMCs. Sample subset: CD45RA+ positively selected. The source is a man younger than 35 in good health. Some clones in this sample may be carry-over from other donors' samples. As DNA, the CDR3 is TGTGCCACCAGCAGAGACAGGGCCAGCTTATACAATGAGCAGTTCTTC. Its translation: CATSRDRASLYNEQFF.